This TCR beta chain was observed in a study of memory CD4+ T cells and cytomegalovirus serostatus. V trimming: 5 bases; J trimming: 6 bases; junction bases outside the gene matches: 7. This CDR3 has 14 residues. Germline V lookup: CDR1 SGHTA, CDR2 FQGNSA. In the original workflow: Out-of-frame sequences were removed, leaving a few million distinct TCRbeta sequences. Assay used: immunoSEQ multiplex PCR; TCRdb lists only in-frame clones, some missing. The V and J calls and the clone size are those of that table, but D and trimming were determined from the DNA. The sample yields 50,000 or so clones, roughly four fifths seen once. Single viable CD3+CD4+CD8-CD45RO+ cells were sorted as the memory CD4+ T cells.

The clonotype was recovered from an adult in good health and CMV-seronegative. The sample taken for sequencing was memory CD4+ T cells from blood. The chain combines TRBV7-2 with TRBJ2-3; 8 bases line up with TRBD1. The CDR3, as DNA: TGTGCCAGCAGCAATGTCGACAGGGGCGATACGCAGTATTTT. Translating it yields CASSNVDRGDTQYF.